Sequencing of this T cell receptor (beta chain) was carried out in a study of OX40 agonist ivuxolimab in advanced cancers. J lost 4 bases, V lost 2 bases, and 5 bases had no gene match. From germline, CDR1 is MRHNA and CDR2 SNTAGT. CDR3 length equals 15 residues. This table comes from immunoSEQ multiplex PCR, and its TCRdb copy is limited to in-frame clones, with some not included. The sample holds about 80,000 clones, 92% seen once. This sequence joins TRBV6-4 and TRBJ2-1; 7 bases are shared with TRBD2. This sample comprised CD4+ or CD8+ T cells sorted from blood, obtained in a trial of the OX40 agonist ivuxolimab. This receptor was obtained from an adult with an advanced solid tumor such as melanoma, head and neck, liver or kidney cancer. The CDR3 region has the DNA TGTGCCAGCAGTGACATCGCGGGGGAGTACAATGAGCAGTTCTTC. Amino acids: CASSDIAGEYNEQFF.